The T cell receptor (beta chain) under discussion was sequenced for a study of shared clonotypes between healthy human individuals. It was CD45RO-negative cells, positively selected for CCR7, that made up naive CD8 cells, with terminally differentiated effector memory CD45RA+ cells excluded. All donors were Caucasian adults living in Nashville, Tennessee. Germline V gives CDR1 SGHAT, CDR2 FQNNGV. This CDR3 has 15 residues. V lost 7 bases to trimming and J lost 2 bases; unmatched junction nucleotides: 8. Findings and limits, study-wide: Only blood samples were collected, and tissue repertoires likely differ.

As to this clone: No antigen is known for it.

Original data processing: Quality scores were absent from the junction-only immunoSEQ sequences, so filtering differed. Produced via immunoSEQ multiplex PCR; TCRdb's table is partial and in-frame only. That table is the source of V, J and clone size, and D and trimming were worked out from the DNA. The repertoire holds 2 million to 2.5 million clones, with less than 95% as singletons. This TCR was recovered from a man aged 18 to 29 in good health. The sequenced material came from naive CD8+ T cells sorted from blood. The rearrangement links TRBV11-2 to TRBJ2-1; 7 nucleotides match TRBD1. DNA for the CDR3: TGTGCCAGCACTCGGTTGAGGGGGCCCTACAATGAGCAGTTCTTC. Translated: CASTRLRGPYNEQFF.